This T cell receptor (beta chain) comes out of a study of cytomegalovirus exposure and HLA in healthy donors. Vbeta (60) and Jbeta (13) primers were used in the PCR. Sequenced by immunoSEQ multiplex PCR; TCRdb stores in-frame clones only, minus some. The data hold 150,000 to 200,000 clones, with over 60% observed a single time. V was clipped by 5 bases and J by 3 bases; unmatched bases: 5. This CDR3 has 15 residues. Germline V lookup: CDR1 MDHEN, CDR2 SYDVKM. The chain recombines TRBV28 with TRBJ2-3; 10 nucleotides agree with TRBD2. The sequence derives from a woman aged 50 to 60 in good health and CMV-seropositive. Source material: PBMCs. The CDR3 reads CASSTVGLATDTQYF. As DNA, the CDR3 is TGTGCCAGCAGTACAGTGGGACTAGCGACAGATACGCAGTATTTT.